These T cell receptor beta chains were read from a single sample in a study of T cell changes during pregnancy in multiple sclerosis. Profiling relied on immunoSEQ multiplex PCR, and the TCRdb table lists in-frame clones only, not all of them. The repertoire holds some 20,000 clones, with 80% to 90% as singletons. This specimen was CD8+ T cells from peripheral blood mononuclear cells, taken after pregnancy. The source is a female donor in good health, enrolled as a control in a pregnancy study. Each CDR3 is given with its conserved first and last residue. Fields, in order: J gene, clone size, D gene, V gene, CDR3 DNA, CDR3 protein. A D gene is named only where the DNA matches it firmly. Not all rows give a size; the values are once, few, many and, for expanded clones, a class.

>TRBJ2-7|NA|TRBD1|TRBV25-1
TGTGCCAGCAGGTCAGACCGGGACAGGCACCAAGATCTAGAGCAGTACTTC
CASRSDRDRHQDLEQYF
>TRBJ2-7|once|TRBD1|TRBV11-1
TGTGCCAGCAGCGCAGAACCGGGACAGGGGGGTGTCGAGCAGTACTTC
CASSAEPGQGGVEQYF
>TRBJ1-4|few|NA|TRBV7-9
TGTGCCAGCAGCCGCGGGGCAGGGTCGGAAAAACTGTTTTTT
CASSRGAGSEKLFF
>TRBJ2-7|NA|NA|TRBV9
TGTGCCAGCAGCGCCCCCGATTCGCAGGAGCAGTACTTC
CASSAPDSQEQYF
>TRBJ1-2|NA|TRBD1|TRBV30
TGTGCCTGGGGGTTGAGAGGGGGCATCTATGGCTACACCTTC
CAWGLRGGIYGYTF
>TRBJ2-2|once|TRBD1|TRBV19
TGTGCCAGTAGTACCCGACAGGGGCGGTACACCGGGGAGCTGTTTTTT
CASSTRQGRYTGELFF
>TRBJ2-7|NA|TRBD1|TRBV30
TGTGCCTGGACTATACATCCAGGGGGATCCTACGAGCAGTACTTC
CAWTIHPGGSYEQYF
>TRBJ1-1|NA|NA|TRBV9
TGTGCCAGCAGCGCCGTGGTGGGACAATTTACGGAAGCTTTCTTT
CASSAVVGQFTEAFF
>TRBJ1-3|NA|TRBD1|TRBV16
TGTGCCAGCAGCCAATCGAGGGGGCAAGGAAACACCATATATTTT
CASSQSRGQGNTIYF
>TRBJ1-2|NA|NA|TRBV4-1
TGCGCCAGCAGCCAAGGTGTGCAGGGTCCTTGGGGCTACACCTTC
CASSQGVQGPWGYTF
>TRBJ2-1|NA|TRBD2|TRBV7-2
TGTGCCAGCAGCTCAAGCGGGGGGTCAAACAATGAGCAGTTCTTC
CASSSSGGSNNEQFF
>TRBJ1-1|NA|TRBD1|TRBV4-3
TGCGCCAGCAGCCAAAATACAGGGGCGATGAACACTGAAGCTTTCTTT
CASSQNTGAMNTEAFF
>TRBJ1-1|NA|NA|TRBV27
TGTGCCAGCAGTTTTTACAGGGATACTGAAGCTTTCTTT
CASSFYRDTEAFF
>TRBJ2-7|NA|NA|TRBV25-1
TGTGCCAGCAGATTCGGTTACGAGCAGTACTTC
CASRFGYEQYF
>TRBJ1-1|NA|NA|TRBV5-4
TGTGCCAGCAGCTTTCGGGGATCCACTGAAGCTTTCTTT
CASSFRGSTEAFF
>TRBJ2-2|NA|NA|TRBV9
TGTGCCAGCAGCGTGGAGGGGGCCCCTACCGGGGAGCTGTTTTTT
CASSVEGAPTGELFF
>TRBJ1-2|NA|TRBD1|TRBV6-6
TGTGCCAGCAGCACAGACAGGGTAGAAGGCTACACCTTC
CASSTDRVEGYTF
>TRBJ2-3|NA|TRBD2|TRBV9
TGTGCCAGCAGCGTTAGCGGGGGAACGCAGTATTTT
CASSVSGGTQYF
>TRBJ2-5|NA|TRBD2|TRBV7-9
TGTGCCAGCAGCGCGATCGGGACTAGCGGGGGGGTGTACCAAGAGACCCAGTACTTC
CASSAIGTSGGVYQETQYF
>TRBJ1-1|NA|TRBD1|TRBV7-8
TGTGCCAGCAGCCCGTCGACAGGGATGAACACTGAAGCTTTCTTT
CASSPSTGMNTEAFF
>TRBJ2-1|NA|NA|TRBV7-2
TGTGCCAGCAGCTTAGCGTGGGGGGACTACAATGAGCAGTTCTTC
CASSLAWGDYNEQFF
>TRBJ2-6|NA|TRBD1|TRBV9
TGTGCCAGCAGCGGACCGGGACAGGGGGCGTTAGGGGCCAACGTCCTGACTTTC
CASSGPGQGALGANVLTF
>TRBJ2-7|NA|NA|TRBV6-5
TGTGCCAGCAGTCACACAAGGGGAGGTCTCGAGCAGTACTTC
CASSHTRGGLEQYF